A single sample gave rise to the 22 T cell receptor beta chains below, sequenced in a study of early T cells in non-severe SARS-CoV-2 infection (dated by TCRdb to about 2021). Library generation was performed with 5' RACE. Sequencer: NextSeq 500. TCRdb trimmed the raw reads at Q25, called clones with MiXCR and kept productive beta chains. Identical CDR3 protein sequences are pooled into one entry, listed with their most common genes and DNA. This sample has more than 15,000 distinct CDR3 sequences in its table, and over 5.5% of those were observed once. The ten top clones hold roughly 7.5% of the sample. The starting material was whole blood, obtained at baseline. These receptors were collected from an adult who was a healthcare worker with PCR-confirmed SARS-CoV-2 infection or an uninfected control (not recorded which).

This clonotype is labeled as medium-sized. This chain joins TRBV5-6 and TRBJ1-1; maybe TRBD1 (6 bases). From germline, CDR1 is SGHDT and CDR2 YYEEEE. This CDR3 spans 15 amino acids. V was shortened by 0 bases and J by 4 bases, with 13 bases between the two germline ends. CDR3 nucleotide sequence: TGTGCCAGCAGCTTGGCACAGGGTCAGGGCACTGAAGCTTTCTTT. Its protein is CASSLAQGQGTEAFF.

This clonotype was seen at least ten times. The chain uses TRBV4-3 and TRBJ1-6, with TRBD1 as a possible D gene (6 bases). The CDR3 consists of 16 residues. Germline CDR1 LGHNA, CDR2 YSLEER. Trimming left V 1 base short and J 11 bases short, with 18 bases between. CDR3 sequence reads: CASSQGRDRSMTPLHF. DNA for the CDR3: TGCGCCAGCAGCCAAGGGAGAGACAGGTCCATGACACCCCTCCACTTT.

At least ten counts were recorded for this clonotype. V gene TRBV12-3 or TRBV12-4 combines with J gene TRBJ2-3; D possibly corresponds to TRBD2 (6 bases). Trimming left V 7 bases short and J 9 bases short, with 23 bases between. This CDR3 is built from 15 residues. The CDR3 DNA reads as TGTGCCAGCACTCCGGTGATAGCGGCCCCCAAGACGCAGTATTTT. Translated, it gives CASTPVIAAPKTQYF.

In its sample, this clonotype was seen once. CDR3 in DNA: TGTGCCAGCAGTTACTCGGGTTCAGGGACTAAATACGAGCAGTACTTC. Protein product: CASSYSGSGTKYEQYF. V is TRBV6-5 and J is TRBJ2-7, with TRBD2 identical over 7 bases. Germline CDR1 and CDR2: MNHEY and SVGAGI. Trimming took 0 bases from V and 4 from J; bases not matched to a gene: 9. This CDR3 is 16 amino acids long.

This clonotype is medium-sized (0.01 to 0.1%) by share. This rearrangement joins TRBV20-1 to TRBJ1-1; 8 bases are shared with TRBD1. After removal of 2 bases from V and 4 bases from J, the junction contained 0 bases not matched to a gene. The germline V gene has CDR1 DFQATT and CDR2 SNEGSKA (reference sequence). The CDR3 consists of 12 residues. CDR3 region: CSARQGATEAFF. CDR3 nucleotide sequence: TGCAGTGCTAGACAGGGGGCCACTGAAGCTTTCTTT.

Ten or more counts support this clonotype. The chain carries TRBV19 and TRBJ2-6; the match to TRBD1 covers 7 bases. CDR3 size: 15 residues. The V and J ends lost 8 bases and 2 bases, in that order; junction bases with no gene match: 6. Germline V gene lookup returns CDR1 LNHDA and CDR2 SQIVND (reference sequence). The CDR3 DNA sequence: TGTGCCAGTCGGGACAGTGCAGCTGGGGCCAACGTCCTGACTTTC. It codes for CASRDSAAGANVLTF.

J is TRBJ2-2 and V is TRBV5-1; D uncertain. The germline V gene encodes CDR1 SGHRS and CDR2 YFSETQ. Deletions cut 0 bases from V and 2 bases from J, with 5 bases between. CDR3 size: 14 residues. The CDR3 DNA reads TGCGCCAGCAGCTTGGGCAGTAACACCGGGGAGCTGTTTTTT. The encoded protein is CASSLGSNTGELFF.

Ten or more counts support this clonotype. A junction end diverges from the germline sequence, so it may reflect a read error. J is TRBJ2-3 and V is TRBV6-1, with TRBD2 matching 7 bases. Germline values: CDR1 MNHNS, CDR2 SASEGT. The CDR3 consists of 13 residues. CDR3 sequence (DNA): TGTGCCAGCAGGGAAGCGGGGTTAGATACGCAGTATTTT. It translates to CASREAGLDTQYF.

This clonotype was seen ten or more times. The chain is built from TRBV20-1 and TRBJ2-5, with TRBD2 as a possible D gene (7 bases). Germline-derived CDR1 and CDR2 are DFQATT and SNEGSKA (reference sequence). CDR3 length: 12 amino acids. With 5 bases removed from V and 5 bases from J, the gap between germline ends came to 12 bases. CDR3 nucleotide sequence: TGCAGTGCTCCCAAGGGGGGGGAGACCCAGTACTTC. This translates into CSAPKGGETQYF.

This clonotype showed up just a few times. The V gene is TRBV10-3, the J gene TRBJ1-1, with TRBD1 as a possible D gene (5 bases). With 4 bases removed from V and 4 bases from J, the gap between germline ends came to 19 bases. CDR1 is ENHRY, CDR2 SYGVKD, per germline. The CDR3 totals 16 residues. Here the CDR3 DNA reads TGTGCCATCAGTGGCCCTTCGGTTTCAGGGAGCACTGAAGCTTTCTTT. It specifies CAISGPSVSGSTEAFF.

This clonotype was observed many times. The rearrangement joins TRBV6-2 or TRBV6-3 to TRBJ2-2; possibly TRBD1 for D (6 bases). V lost 1 base and J 9 bases, leaving 18 bases between the germline ends. Looked up from germline, CDR1 is MNHEY and CDR2 is SVGEGT. This CDR3 comprises 16 residues. The CDR3 reads CASSYWLRDMKRELFF. The CDR3 coding sequence is TGTGCCAGCAGTTACTGGCTCCGGGACATGAAACGGGAGCTGTTTTTT.

This clonotype was observed many times. The chain recombines TRBV18 with TRBJ2-1; D is unresolved. The V end lost 8 bases, the J end lost 7 bases, and 9 bases lay between the germline ends. Per the germline V gene, CDR1 is KGHSH and CDR2 is LQKENI. The CDR3 covers 11 residues. The CDR3: CASQDTNEQFF. CDR3 nucleotide sequence: TGTGCCAGCCAGGATACTAATGAGCAGTTCTTC.

In this sample, this clonotype turned up many times. The CDR3 DNA follows: TGTGCCAGCAGCCTCCTGAAAGCGGGGGGATCCTACGAGCAGTACTTC. It translates to CASSLLKAGGSYEQYF. This chain connects TRBV6-2 or TRBV6-3 to TRBJ2-7, with 9 bases identical to TRBD2. Germline assignment: CDR1 MNHEY and CDR2 SVGEGT. J lost 1 base, V lost 6 bases, and 10 bases had no gene match. The CDR3 loop spans 16 amino acids.

This clonotype was recorded at least ten times. This chain uses TRBV6-5 with TRBJ1-1; D not certain. The CDR3 extends over 14 amino acids. Per germline, CDR1 MNHEY and CDR2 SVGAGI. The germline V and J ends were trimmed by 0 bases and 2 bases, with 7 bases remaining between them. The CDR3, as DNA: TGTGCCAGCAGTTACTCGGCGGCTAACACTGAAGCTTTCTTT. This translates into CASSYSAANTEAFF.

This clonotype was observed at least ten times. V is TRBV7-9 and J is TRBJ1-5; 9 bases line up with TRBD1. Per the germline V gene, CDR1 is SEHNR and CDR2 is FQNEAQ (reference sequence). This CDR3 region has 16 residues. The J segment lost 4 bases and the V segment lost 5 bases, leaving 9 bases of the junction unmatched. The CDR3 DNA sequence: TGTGCCAGCAGCCTATCCCGGACAGGGGTTAATCAGCCCCAGCATTTT. Translating it yields CASSLSRTGVNQPQHF.

This clonotype was counted many times. The V call is TRBV7-8, the J call TRBJ1-1, with a weak D call TRBD1 (5 bases). This CDR3 spans 14 amino acids. With 1 base removed from V and 1 base from J, the gap between germline ends came to 7 bases. CDR1 SGHVS and CDR2 FQNEAQ come from the germline V gene. The CDR3 is CASSLVTGNTEAFF. CDR3 DNA sequence: TGTGCCAGCAGCTTAGTCACAGGGAACACTGAAGCTTTCTTT.

By sample share, this clonotype is medium-sized. This chain links TRBV4-3 with TRBJ1-3, with D maybe TRBD1 (5 bases). Germline lookup yields CDR1 LGHNA and CDR2 YSLEER. This CDR3 has 15 amino acids. V was shortened by 3 bases and J by 5 bases, with 14 bases between the two germline ends. CDR3 DNA: TGCGCCAGCAGCCACGGCACAGGAGACCGAAACACCATATATTTT. Its protein is CASSHGTGDRNTIYF.

With regard to this clonotype: This clone may be a read error of a much larger clone one base away. The conserved closing phenylalanine or tryptophan is absent in this CDR3, likely reflecting a read error. The CDR3 sequence is CASSLGVIGGVRDTQYL. CDR3 sequence (DNA): TGTGCCAGCAGTTTAGGGGTGATCGGGGGCGTCCGAGATACGCAGTATTTG. The chain carries TRBV12-3 or TRBV12-4 and TRBJ2-3; possibly TRBD1 or TRBD2 for D (6 bases each). Trimming stripped 1 base from V and 5 bases from J, with 19 bases between. The CDR3 sequence is 17 residues long.

This clonotype was detected many times. The chain is built from TRBV29-1 and TRBJ1-2, with unresolved D. The CDR3 covers 12 residues. Germline loops: CDR1 SQVTM, CDR2 ANQGSEA. V was cut by 3 bases and J by 4 bases, with 9 bases left in between. The CDR3 loop is CSVDSTAYGYTF. CDR3 nucleotides: TGCAGCGTTGATTCCACGGCCTATGGCTACACCTTC.

This clonotype was observed many times. The CDR3 is CASSFGPTGDTQYF. Here the CDR3 DNA reads TGCGCCAGCAGCTTCGGGCCAACTGGGGATACGCAGTATTTT. This chain uses TRBV5-1 with TRBJ2-3; D not resolved. The length of the CDR3 is 14 residues. Between the trimmed V and J ends, which lost 2 bases and 6 bases, there was a span of 13 bases. CDR1 and CDR2 from the germline V gene are SGHRS and YFSETQ.

Many counts were recorded for this clonotype. The chain employs TRBV5-4 and TRBJ1-1, with a possible D match to TRBD1 (6 bases). The CDR3 extends over 14 amino acids. Per the germline V gene, CDR1 is SGHNT and CDR2 is YYREEE (reference sequence). The V gene lost 2 bases and the J gene lost 5 bases, with 13 bases spanning the gap. CDR3 sequence: CASSLRGAWTEAFF. In DNA, the CDR3 is TGTGCCAGCAGCTTACGGGGGGCGTGGACTGAAGCTTTCTTT. Full variable domain (missing parts from reference TRBV5-4 and TRBJ1-1): ETGVTQSPTHLIKTRGQQVTLRCSSQSGHNTVSWYQQALGQGPQFIFQYYREEENGRGNFPPRFSGLQFPNYSSELNVNALELDDSALYLCASSLRGAWTEAFFGQGTRLTVV.

This clonotype was seen many times. V gene TRBV9 combines with J gene TRBJ1-2; D might be TRBD1 (6 bases). This CDR3 region has 14 residues. The germline CDR1 and CDR2 sequences are SGDLS and YYNGEE. V lost 4 bases and J lost 6, with 16 bases in between. The CDR3 coding sequence is TGTGCCAGCAGCCCGATGACGACAGGTCATGGCTACACCTTC. This translates into CASSPMTTGHGYTF.